This passage covers 16 T cell receptor beta chains from one sample sequenced in a study of cytomegalovirus exposure and HLA in healthy donors. The PCR employed 60 Vbeta primers together with 13 Jbeta primers. Sequencing was performed with immunoSEQ multiplex PCR; in TCRdb, only in-frame clones are kept and a portion is missing. The data contain about 150,000 clones, just under 80% of them singletons. Sample: PBMCs. These receptors all come from a woman aged 40-49 years in good health and CMV-seropositive.

This clone was seen more than once but under ten times. The J gene is TRBJ2-7, the V gene TRBV2; tentatively, D is TRBD2 (5 bases). Germline values: CDR1 SNHLY, CDR2 FYNNEI. This CDR3 comprises 14 residues. V lost 6 bases, J lost 2 bases, and 14 bases lay in between. The CDR3 loop reads CASRVGGLTYEQYF. In nucleotides, the CDR3 is TGTGCCAGCAGGGTTGGCGGGTTAACCTACGAGCAGTACTTC.

The chain recombines TRBV7-3 with TRBJ2-7; 8 positions agree with TRBD2. The CDR3 has 14 amino acids. Germline lookup yields CDR1 SGHTA and CDR2 FQGTGA. V shed 8 bases, J shed 0 bases, and the junction held 6 bases outside the gene matches. CDR3 loop: CASSSGRYSYEQYF. The DNA of the CDR3 is TGTGCCAGCTCTAGCGGGCGTTACTCCTACGAGCAGTACTTC. The full variable domain, completed using reference TRBV7-3 and TRBJ2-7, is GAGVSQTPSNKVTEKGKYVELRCDPISGHTALYWYRQSLGQGPEFLIYFQGTGAADDSGLPNDRFFAVRPEGSVSTLKIQRTERGDSAVYLCASSSGRYSYEQYFGPGTRLTVT.

The chain combines TRBV28 with TRBJ1-6; no firm D call. Trimming took off 3 bases at V and 7 bases at J, with 7 bases between the two ends. The CDR3 length is 13 residues. The germline gives CDR1 MDHEN, CDR2 SYDVKM. Here the CDR3 reads CASSLLQNSPLHF. CDR3 bases: TGTGCCAGCAGTTTGTTACAGAATTCACCCCTCCACTTT.

This chain links TRBV6-5 with TRBJ2-3, with 9 bases lining up with TRBD2. Trimming removed 3 bases from V and 4 bases from J; junction bases left unmatched: 8. Per the germline V gene, CDR1 is MNHEY and CDR2 is SVGAGI. CDR3 length equals 16 residues. CDR3 sequence: CASSYAAGGPSDTQYF. In DNA form, the CDR3 reads TGTGCCAGCAGTTATGCGGCGGGGGGGCCTTCAGATACGCAGTATTTT.

V gene TRBV7-9 combines with J gene TRBJ1-4; unclear D gene. Trimming removed 4 bases at V and 1 base at J, with 13 bases between. This CDR3 has 16 amino acids. Per the germline V gene, CDR1 is SEHNR and CDR2 is FQNEAQ (reference sequence). CDR3 DNA sequence: TGTGCCAGCAGCTCCTCGTATCGGGGAACTAATGAAAAACTGTTTTTT. Translated: CASSSSYRGTNEKLFF.

The chain has TRBV25-1 and TRBJ2-3; TRBD2 matches at 8 bases. Looked up from germline, CDR1 is MGHDK and CDR2 is SYGVNS. Trimming at V came to 7 bases and at J to 2 bases, leaving 5 bases not matched to a gene. The CDR3 is made up of 14 amino acids. This CDR3 is CASTRGAFTDTQYF. CDR3 coding DNA: TGTGCCAGCACGCGGGGGGCCTTCACAGATACGCAGTATTTT.

The chain has TRBV7-9 and TRBJ1-2; D not certain. Trimming left V 5 bases short and J 7 bases short, with 17 bases between. Germline V lookup: CDR1 SEHNR, CDR2 FQNEAQ (reference sequence). The CDR3 sequence is 14 residues long. The CDR3 DNA follows: TGTGCCAGCAGCGCATCAGCCGGGGTGCCTGGCTACACCTTC. Translation: CASSASAGVPGYTF. Supplemented by reference TRBV7-9 and TRBJ1-2, the full variable domain reads DTGVSQNPRHKITKRGQNVTFRCDPISEHNRLYWYRQTLGQGPEFLTYFQNEAQLEKSRLLSDRFSAERPKGSFSTLEIQRTEQGDSAMYLCASSASAGVPGYTFGSGTRLTVV.

J is TRBJ2-3 and V is TRBV4-2, with D perhaps TRBD2 (5 bases). V was shortened by 0 bases and J by 4 bases, with 14 bases between the two germline ends. CDR3 length: 16 residues. The germline V gene encodes CDR1 LGHNA and CDR2 YNFKEQ. CDR3 DNA: TGTGCCAGCAGCCAAGAAGGCCAGGCGGGTCCAGATACGCAGTATTTT. Residues: CASSQEGQAGPDTQYF.

This chain joins TRBV7-8 and TRBJ1-4; D is undetermined. This CDR3 spans 16 amino acids. V lost 7 bases, J lost 3 bases, and 18 bases lay in between. Per the germline V gene, CDR1 is SGHVS and CDR2 is FQNEAQ. In nucleotides, the CDR3 is TGTGCCAGCACCATAAGATGGGAGCGGGCTAATGAAAAACTGTTTTTT. This translates into CASTIRWERANEKLFF.

The CDR3 reads CASSYRKDQPQHF. Written as DNA, the CDR3 is TGTGCCAGCAGCTACAGGAAAGATCAGCCCCAGCATTTT. The chain employs TRBV4-2 and TRBJ1-5, with a weak D call TRBD1 (5 bases). Between the trimmed V and J ends, which lost 5 bases and 5 bases, there was a span of 10 bases. This CDR3 contains 13 residues. Looked up from germline, CDR1 is LGHNA and CDR2 is YNFKEQ.

This rearrangement joins TRBV9 to TRBJ2-1; perhaps TRBD2 as D (6 bases). This CDR3 comprises 16 residues. CDR1 and CDR2 (germline): SGDLS, YYNGEE. The V end was cut by 4 bases, the J end by 6 bases, with 20 bases between. In nucleotides, the CDR3 is TGTGCCAGCAGCCCCCGTGGTAGCGGTCCTCTCAATGAGCAGTTCTTC. It codes for CASSPRGSGPLNEQFF.

V and J are TRBV12-5 and TRBJ1-1; 8 bases match TRBD1. The germline CDR1 and CDR2 sequences are LGHNT and FRNRAP. This CDR3 contains 11 residues. The ends lost 7 bases at V and 7 bases at J; junction bases unmatched: 2. The CDR3 protein is CASVGTGEAFF. The CDR3 DNA is TGTGCTAGTGTCGGGACAGGTGAAGCTTTCTTT.

CDR3 region: CASSPGQGGDTQYF. The CDR3 DNA reads as TGTGCCAGCAGTCCAGGACAGGGAGGAGATACGCAGTATTTT. The rearrangement uses TRBV7-9 and TRBJ2-3, with 8 bases fitting TRBD1. J lost 5 bases, V lost 6 bases, and 7 bases had no gene match. The CDR3 is 14 residues long. The germline V gene encodes CDR1 SEHNR and CDR2 FQNEAQ (reference sequence).

The genes are TRBV28 and TRBJ2-3; D ambiguous. From germline, CDR1 is MDHEN and CDR2 SYDVKM. CDR3 size: 12 residues. Trimming took off 2 bases at V and 10 bases at J, with 10 bases between the two ends. CDR3 amino acids: CASSLERWSQYF. In DNA, the CDR3 is TGTGCCAGCAGTTTAGAGCGATGGTCGCAGTATTTT.

This clone has a handful of counts. The genes are TRBV7-3 and TRBJ2-2; D is uncertain. The germline V gene encodes CDR1 SGHTA and CDR2 FQGTGA. The CDR3 runs 13 residues. Trimming took 4 bases from V and 6 from J, leaving 9 bases between them. The CDR3: CASSSTMAGELFF. The CDR3 DNA reads TGTGCCAGCAGCTCCACAATGGCCGGGGAGCTGTTTTTT.

This clone has just a few counts. This CDR3 reads CSVKGTDNNSPLHF. The CDR3 DNA reads TGCAGCGTTAAGGGGACAGACAATAATTCACCCCTCCACTTT. The chain recombines TRBV29-1 with TRBJ1-6; 7 bases match TRBD1. The CDR3 length is 14 residues. CDR1 SQVTM and CDR2 ANQGSEA come from the germline V gene. V shed 5 bases and J 5 bases; nucleotides not matched to a gene: 6.